The 30 T cell receptor beta chains listed next were all sequenced from one sample in a study of blood T cells in healthy people across ages. A sample-barcoded 5' primer and a J-beta primer mix were used in a second PCR of roughly 7 to 11 cycles. MiXCR, applied by TCRdb to the 5' RACE reads, yields one record per CDR3 protein. The sample includes about 400,000 distinct CDR3 sequences, approximately 51% of them seen just once. The sequenced material came from blood. Receptors originate from a man aged 55 to 70 in good health.

The gene calls are TRBV9 and TRBJ1-6; no clear D. Trimming removed 0 bases from V and 6 bases from J, with 7 bases in between. Germline CDR1 SGDLS, CDR2 YYNGEE. This CDR3 has 14 amino acids. This chain's CDR3 is CASSVATSNSPLHF. The CDR3 bases are TGTGCCAGCAGCGTAGCGACGAGTAATTCACCCCTCCACTTT.

The DNA for the CDR3 is TGTGCCAGCAGTTCAGGGACAGGGGACACTGAAGCTTTCTTT. This translates into CASSSGTGDTEAFF. The J gene is TRBJ1-1, the V gene TRBV7-6, with TRBD1 identical over 10 bases. The CDR3 loop spans 14 amino acids. Germline V gene sequence: CDR1 SGHVS, CDR2 FNYEAQ. V lost 6 bases to trimming and J lost 3 bases; unmatched junction nucleotides: 4.

V and J are TRBV7-9 and TRBJ1-4, with D maybe TRBD1 (6 bases). The CDR3 extends over 14 amino acids. Germline CDR1 SEHNR, CDR2 FQNEAQ (reference sequence). V lost 3 bases to trimming and J lost 4 bases, with 9 bases between them. The CDR3 DNA reads TGTGCCAGCAGCTTCGGGGGCAATAATGAAAAACTGTTTTTT. Its translation is CASSFGGNNEKLFF.

A few counts support this clonotype. V and J are TRBV7-8 and TRBJ2-3, with D possibly being TRBD1 (6 bases). V gave up 3 bases and J gave up 2 bases, with 9 bases separating them. The CDR3 is 14 residues long. Germline V gives CDR1 SGHVS, CDR2 FQNEAQ. In DNA, the CDR3 is TGTGCCAGCAGCTTTGAGGGGGTCACAGATACGCAGTATTTT. Translating it yields CASSFEGVTDTQYF.

This clonotype was seen repeatedly, ten times or more. A single base separates this from a much larger clone, so it may be a read error. V gene TRBV7-8 combines with J gene TRBJ2-5; D is possibly TRBD1 or TRBD2 (5 bases each). The CDR3 extends over 14 amino acids. Trimming shortened V by 6 bases and J by 11 bases, and 22 bases separated the two germline ends. Germline CDR1 SGHVS, CDR2 FQNEAQ. CDR3 sequence reads: CASSPDRGYGEQYF. CDR3 nucleotides: TGTGCCAGCAGTCCCGACCGGGGCTACGGTGAGCAGTACTTC.

CDR3 sequence: CASSLFDSRPYEQYF. In DNA form, the CDR3 reads TGTGCCAGCAGCTTATTTGACAGCCGCCCTTACGAACAGTACTTC. The chain has TRBV11-2 and TRBJ2-5, with D possibly matching TRBD1 (5 bases). Per the germline V gene, CDR1 is SGHAT and CDR2 is FQNNGV. The germline V and J ends were trimmed by 2 bases and 11 bases, with 21 bases remaining between them. This CDR3 is built from 15 residues.

This rearrangement joins TRBV29-1 to TRBJ2-3; D possibly corresponds to TRBD2 (7 bases). From germline, CDR1 is SQVTM and CDR2 ANQGSEA. This CDR3 contains 17 residues. V lost 5 bases and J 1 base, leaving 22 bases between the germline ends. The CDR3 sequence is CSVSPTLGAGGTDTQYF. The DNA of the CDR3 is TGCAGCGTTAGTCCCACTCTGGGGGCGGGAGGCACAGATACGCAGTATTTT.

This CDR3 reads CSVEATEGGRAGEQYF. CDR3 bases: TGCAGCGTTGAAGCAACCGAAGGCGGGAGGGCCGGTGAGCAGTACTTC. This chain uses TRBV29-1 with TRBJ2-7; TRBD2 agrees at 9 bases. The CDR3 sequence is 16 residues long. V was pared by 1 base and J by 7 bases, with 14 bases of the junction left unmatched. CDR1 SQVTM and CDR2 ANQGSEA come from the germline V gene.

This clonotype has just a few counts. V usage is TRBV9 and J usage is TRBJ2-1, with 9 bases identical to TRBD2. Matching the DNA end better, TRBJ2-7 makes the J call doubtful. This CDR3 is 15 amino acids long. Germline V lookup: CDR1 SGDLS, CDR2 YYNGEE. The CDR3, as DNA: TGTGCCAGCAGCGTTAGCGGGAGCTCCTACAATGAGCAGTACTTC. The encoded protein is CASSVSGSSYNEQYF.

V gene TRBV28 combines with J gene TRBJ2-5, with D perhaps assigned TRBD1 or TRBD2 (6 bases each). The J call may be incorrect, as the DNA end agrees better with TRBJ2-7. Germline values: CDR1 MDHEN, CDR2 SYDVKM. The CDR3 length is 13 residues. This CDR3 reads CASSRGVQDEQYF. In DNA form, the CDR3 reads TGTGCCAGCAGTAGGGGGGTTCAGGACGAGCAGTACTTC.

The gene calls are TRBV5-8 and TRBJ1-2; D is undetermined. Germline V gene sequence: CDR1 SGHTS, CDR2 YDEGEE. The CDR3 contains 15 residues. V dropped 7 bases and J dropped 4 bases, with 20 bases sitting between them. CDR3 DNA sequence: TGTGCCAGCCGCCACCACTATGACCGACTCTATGGCTACACCTTC. Its protein is CASRHHYDRLYGYTF.

Regarding this clonotype: Relative to the germline gene, one junction end is altered; a read error may explain this. The chain links TRBV2 to TRBJ2-7, with D possibly being TRBD1 (5 bases). CDR1 and CDR2 from the germline V gene are SNHLY and FYNNEI. The CDR3 covers 12 residues. CDR3 region: CVSAVGRERQYF. In nucleotides, the CDR3 is TGTGTCAGCGCCGTGGGCAGGGAAAGGCAGTACTTC.

The chain couples TRBV9 to TRBJ2-5, with D perhaps being TRBD1 or TRBD2 (5 bases each). Germline assignment: CDR1 SGDLS and CDR2 YYNGEE. Trimming took off 5 bases at V and 6 bases at J, with 17 bases between the two ends. This CDR3 contains 14 residues. This chain's CDR3 is CASSAGVGLKTQYF. The CDR3 DNA is TGTGCCAGCAGTGCCGGGGTGGGGCTAAAGACCCAGTACTTC.

On this clonotype: This clone may be a read error of a much larger clone one base away. The conserved phenylalanine or tryptophan is not found at the CDR3 terminus, so this likely reflects a read error. J is TRBJ2-5 and V is TRBV12-3 or TRBV12-4; maybe TRBD1 (6 bases). There are 12 residues in the CDR3. Deletions cut 6 bases from V and 4 bases from J, with 9 bases between. This CDR3 is CASRQGPETQYL. CDR3 DNA sequence: TGTGCCAGCAGACAGGGTCCAGAGACCCAGTACTTA.

The chain has TRBV14 and TRBJ1-6; D unclear. This CDR3 has 14 amino acids. V shed 0 bases and J shed 7 bases, with 7 bases lying between them. The germline V gene encodes CDR1 SGHDN and CDR2 FVKESK. The CDR3 reads CASSQDIGNSPLHF. As DNA, the CDR3 is TGTGCCAGCAGCCAAGACATAGGGAATTCACCCCTCCACTTT.

A few counts support this clonotype. V gene TRBV12-3 or TRBV12-4 combines with J gene TRBJ2-7; D possibly corresponds to TRBD1 (5 bases). The CDR3 spans 17 residues. The V end was cut by 3 bases, the J end by 0 bases, with 18 bases between. CDR3 protein: CASSFKGSHSSSYEQYF. CDR3 DNA: TGTGCCAGCAGTTTTAAGGGGTCTCACTCCAGCTCCTACGAGCAGTACTTC.

The chain combines TRBV12-3 or TRBV12-4 with TRBJ2-7; the match to TRBD1 covers 9 bases. This CDR3 contains 15 residues. V dropped 4 bases and J dropped 1; count of bases not matched to a gene: 5. The CDR3 region is CASSSGTGWSYEQYF. In nucleotides, the CDR3 is TGTGCCAGCAGTTCCGGGACAGGGTGGTCCTACGAGCAGTACTTC.

The genes are TRBV29-1 and TRBJ2-7, with 7 bases fitting TRBD2. Germline V gene lookup returns CDR1 SQVTM and CDR2 ANQGSEA. This CDR3 region has 12 residues. The ends lost 4 bases at V and 4 bases at J; junction bases unmatched: 4. CDR3 nucleotide sequence: TGCAGCGTTGCCGCGGGGGTTTACGAGCAGTACTTC. Residues: CSVAAGVYEQYF.

The chain links TRBV4-2 to TRBJ2-7; D is unresolved. This CDR3 spans 13 amino acids. Trimming took off 0 bases at V and 0 bases at J, with 3 bases between the two ends. Germline CDR1 reads LGHNA; CDR2 reads YNFKEQ. This CDR3 reads CASSQEISYEQYF. The CDR3 nucleotides are TGTGCCAGCAGCCAAGAAATCTCCTACGAGCAGTACTTC.

This clonotype showed up just a few times. A much larger clone differs from this one at a single base, so this may be a read error. The gene calls are TRBV7-9 and TRBJ2-5, with 12 bases lining up with TRBD2. J gave up 11 bases and V 3 bases, and 13 bases lay outside the gene matches. The germline V gene encodes CDR1 SEHNR and CDR2 FQNEAQ (reference sequence). The length of the CDR3 is 16 residues. The CDR3 loop reads CASSLKLAGGHNEQYF. CDR3 nucleotide sequence: TGTGCCAGCAGCTTGAAACTAGCGGGAGGCCACAATGAGCAGTACTTC. Full variable domain (missing parts from reference TRBV7-9 and TRBJ2-5): DTGVSQNPRHKITKRGQNVTFRCDPISEHNRLYWYRQTLGQGPEFLTYFQNEAQLEKSRLLSDRFSAERPKGSFSTLEIQRTEQGDSAMYLCASSLKLAGGHNEQYFGPGTRLLVL.

V is TRBV29-1 and J is TRBJ1-2; D call uncertain. The CDR3 length is 13 residues. The germline V gene encodes CDR1 SQVTM and CDR2 ANQGSEA. V was trimmed by 4 bases and J by 7 bases, leaving 16 bases between them. As DNA, the CDR3 is TGCAGCGTTGTTGGGTACAGTCTTGGTGGCTACACCTTC. The encoded protein is CSVVGYSLGGYTF.

The chain combines TRBV30 with TRBJ1-4; no clear D. V was clipped by 1 base and J by 8 bases, with 11 bases between them. This CDR3 spans 13 amino acids. Germline V gives CDR1 GTSNPN, CDR2 SVGIG (reference sequence). CDR3 sequence reads: CAWSGSLSEKLFF. The CDR3 DNA follows: TGTGCCTGGAGTGGTTCTCTGAGCGAAAAACTGTTTTTT.

J is TRBJ2-5 and V is TRBV3-1; D call uncertain. Germline V gives CDR1 LGHDT, CDR2 YNNKEL (reference sequence). The CDR3 runs 12 residues. V was pared by 3 bases and J by 3 bases, with 5 bases between. The CDR3 here is CASSHDKETQYF. CDR3 nucleotide sequence: TGTGCCAGCAGCCATGATAAAGAGACCCAGTACTTC.

The V and J genes are TRBV6-2 or TRBV6-3 and TRBJ2-1; possible D gene TRBD1, 6 bases. Trimming removed 5 bases at V and 13 bases at J, with 12 bases between. Germline lookup yields CDR1 MNHEY and CDR2 SVGEGT. The length of the CDR3 is 11 residues. The CDR3 coding sequence is TGTGCCAGCAGTATTCACAGGGAACAGTTCTTC. The encoded protein is CASSIHREQFF.

This clonotype appeared a single time. A much larger clone lies a single base off, so this may be a read error. This rearrangement joins TRBV7-9 to TRBJ1-6; D perhaps matches TRBD1 (5 bases). The CDR3 runs to 15 residues. The germline CDR1 and CDR2 sequences are SEHNR and FQNEAQ (reference sequence). V shed 1 base and J shed 11 bases, with 15 bases lying between them. This CDR3 is CASSLGRGLDAPLHF. DNA for the CDR3: TGTGCCAGCAGCTTAGGACGGGGGTTGGATGCACCCCTCCACTTT. Drawing the rest from reference TRBV7-9 and TRBJ1-6, the complete variable domain is DTGVSQNPRHKITKRGQNVTFRCDPISEHNRLYWYRQTLGQGPEFLTYFQNEAQLEKSRLLSDRFSAERPKGSFSTLEIQRTEQGDSAMYLCASSLGRGLDAPLHFGNGTRLTVT.

V is TRBV4-1 and J is TRBJ2-7, with 9 positions matching TRBD1. The CDR3 loop spans 16 amino acids. Trimming cost V 0 bases and J 6 bases; bases outside gene matches: 9. Germline V lookup: CDR1 MGHRA, CDR2 YSYEKL. CDR3 region: CASSQDGRTGDGEQYF. Written as DNA, the CDR3 is TGCGCCAGCAGCCAAGATGGGAGGACAGGGGACGGCGAGCAGTACTTC.

There are a few counts of this clonotype. The chain is built from TRBV5-1 and TRBJ2-5; perhaps TRBD2 as D (5 bases). The CDR3 covers 13 residues. V gave up 1 base and J gave up 8 bases, with 12 bases separating them. Germline assignment: CDR1 SGHRS and CDR2 YFSETQ. CDR3 nucleotides: TGCGCCAGCAGCTTGCGGGCAGAGGGTACCCAGTACTTC. Translating gives CASSLRAEGTQYF. Drawing the rest from reference TRBV5-1 and TRBJ2-5, the complete variable domain is KAGVTQTPRYLIKTRGQQVTLSCSPISGHRSVSWYQQTPGQGLQFLFEYFSETQRNKGNFPGRFSGRQFSNSRSEMNVSTLELGDSALYLCASSLRAEGTQYFGPGTRLLVL.

The rearrangement links TRBV7-2 to TRBJ2-1, with D uncertain. The CDR3 runs to 12 residues. Germline V gene sequence: CDR1 SGHTA, CDR2 FQGNSA. The V gene lost 7 bases and the J gene lost 7 bases, with 11 bases spanning the gap. The CDR3 nucleotides read TGTGCCAGCACTACCCCCCGGAATGAGCAGTTCTTC. The encoded protein is CASTTPRNEQFF.

This chain uses TRBV20-1 with TRBJ2-4; a weak D match, TRBD2 (5 bases). This CDR3 is 12 amino acids long. Trimming stripped 5 bases from V and 7 bases from J, with 12 bases between. Germline V lookup: CDR1 DFQATT, CDR2 SNEGSKA (reference sequence). CDR3 amino acids: CSARGLANIQYF. For the CDR3, the DNA is TGCAGTGCTCGAGGACTGGCGAACATTCAGTACTTC.

A few counts support this clonotype. The chain combines TRBV7-2 with TRBJ1-4; D is unresolved. This CDR3 contains 12 residues. Germline V gene data show CDR1 as SGHTA and CDR2 as FQGNSA. Between the trimmed V and J ends, which lost 5 bases and 8 bases, there was a span of 9 bases. Written as DNA, the CDR3 is TGTGCCAGCAGCCGACACTCGGAAAAACTGTTTTTT. This translates into CASSRHSEKLFF.